Given below is one T cell receptor (beta chain) in context. This entry belongs to a study of blood T cell repertoires in COVID-19. Turning to the study itself: Whether acute or convalescent, the COVID-19 samples came from the United States, Italy and Spain.

The ends lost 1 base at V and 5 bases at J; junction bases unmatched: 10. The germline V gene has CDR1 GTSNPN and CDR2 SVGIG (reference sequence). The CDR3 consists of 17 residues. This table comes from immunoSEQ multiplex PCR, and its TCRdb copy is limited to in-frame clones, with some not included. The repertoire holds hundreds of thousands of clones, with about nine tenths as singletons. This chain connects TRBV30 to TRBJ2-7; TRBD2 matches 14 bases. The origin of this receptor is a woman aged 50 to 60 with COVID-19, enrolled during active disease. The sequenced material came from peripheral blood. The CDR3 loop reads CAWSGSGTSGSGHEQYF. The CDR3 nucleotides are TGTGCCTGGAGTGGCTCCGGGACTAGCGGGAGTGGCCACGAGCAGTACTTC.